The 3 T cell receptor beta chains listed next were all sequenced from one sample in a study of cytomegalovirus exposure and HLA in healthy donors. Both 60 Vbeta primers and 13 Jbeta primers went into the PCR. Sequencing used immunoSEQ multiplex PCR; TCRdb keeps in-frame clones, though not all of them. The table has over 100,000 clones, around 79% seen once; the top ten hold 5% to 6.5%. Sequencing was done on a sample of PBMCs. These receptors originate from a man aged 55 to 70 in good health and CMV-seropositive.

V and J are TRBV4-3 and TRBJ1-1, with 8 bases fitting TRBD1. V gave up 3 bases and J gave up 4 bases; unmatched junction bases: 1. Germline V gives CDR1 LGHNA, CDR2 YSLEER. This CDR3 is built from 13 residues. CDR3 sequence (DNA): TGCGCCAGCAGCCACGGACAGGGCACTGAAGCTTTCTTT. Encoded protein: CASSHGQGTEAFF.

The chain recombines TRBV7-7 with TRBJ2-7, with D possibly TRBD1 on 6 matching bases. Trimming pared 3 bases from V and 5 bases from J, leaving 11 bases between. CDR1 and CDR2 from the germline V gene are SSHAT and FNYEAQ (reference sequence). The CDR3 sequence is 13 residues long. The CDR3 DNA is TGTGCCAGCAGCTTGTCAGGGGTCCACGAGCAGTACTTC. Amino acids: CASSLSGVHEQYF.

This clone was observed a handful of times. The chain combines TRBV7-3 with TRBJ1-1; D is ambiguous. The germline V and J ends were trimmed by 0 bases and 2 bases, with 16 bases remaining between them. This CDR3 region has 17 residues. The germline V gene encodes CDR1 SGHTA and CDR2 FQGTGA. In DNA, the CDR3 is TGTGCCAGCAGCTTAACCGACCGAGGGTTTGGTAACACTGAAGCTTTCTTT. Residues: CASSLTDRGFGNTEAFF.